This T cell receptor beta chain was recovered during a study of cytomegalovirus exposure and HLA in healthy donors. Whole-study context: A prior analysis found 117 million unique TCR beta sequences from 150 million to 200 million T cells. The study placed approximately 81% of its 350 to 400 genotyped donors in the Caucasian-associated ancestry cluster. Study-level findings and limits: The study designated 150 or so TCR beta chains cytomegalovirus-associated. The classifier was said to identify cytomegalovirus status with high specificity and sensitivity.

The CDR3 is made up of 17 amino acids. Germline V gene sequence: CDR1 MNHNS, CDR2 SASEGT. V lost 2 bases to trimming and J lost 1 base, with 16 bases between them. The PCR made use of 60 Vbeta and 13 Jbeta primers. The method was immunoSEQ multiplex PCR; TCRdb's version includes in-frame clones alone and lacks a portion of them. In the table there are about 150,000 clones, more than 70% of which are singletons. On this clone itself: Antigen: not known.

Sequencing input: PBMCs. This chain uses TRBV6-1 with TRBJ2-3; D possibly corresponds to TRBD2 (6 bases). This receptor was taken from a boy between 2 and 10 years old in good health and CMV-seronegative. The CDR3 DNA reads TGTGCCAGCAGTGAACTAGCGAGCCCTTTCGGCACAGATACGCAGTATTTT. It encodes CASSELASPFGTDTQYF.